This is a list of T cell receptor beta chains from one sample in a study of blood T cell repertoires in COVID-19. This table comes from immunoSEQ multiplex PCR, and its TCRdb copy is limited to in-frame clones, with some not included. The sample contains fewer than 150,000 clones, 60% to 85% of which appear only once. The sample consisted of peripheral blood. These TCRs come from a human donor with acute or convalescent COVID-19. The donor label of this sample is uncertain. Each CDR3 is given with its conserved first and last residue. The D gene is left open where the match is weak. Size is stated for part of the rows, as once, few or many counts, or as a class when the clone is expanded.

TRBJ1-5 | . | . | TRBV4-1 | CASSQDGLSSQPQHF | TGCGCCAGCAGCCAAGATGGACTAAGCAGTCAGCCCCAGCATTTT
TRBJ2-2 | . | TRBD2 | TRBV7-9 | CASTGGSGVTNTGELFF | TGTGCCAGCACGGGGGGGTCTGGGGTAACGAACACCGGGGAGCTGTTTTTT
TRBJ2-1 | . | TRBD1 | TRBV6-6 | CASSNRDRGFNEQFF | TGTGCCAGCAGTAACCGGGACAGGGGTTTCAATGAGCAGTTCTTC
TRBJ1-6 | . | TRBD1 | TRBV4-1 | CASSQVGMGTGWYSPLHF | TGCGCCAGCAGCCAAGTTGGGATGGGGACAGGGTGGTATTCACCCCTCCACTTT
TRBJ1-1 | . | . | TRBV18 | CASSPGGGNTEAFF | TGTGCCAGCTCACCCGGCGGGGGGAACACTGAAGCTTTCTTT
TRBJ2-2 | . | . | TRBV11-2 | CASSFGRGQTGELFF | TGTGCCAGCAGCTTCGGCAGGGGCCAGACCGGGGAGCTGTTTTTT
TRBJ2-3 | once | . | TRBV11-2 | CASSLVPGLTDTQYF | TGTGCCAGCAGCTTAGTCCCGGGTCTCACAGATACGCAGTATTTT
TRBJ2-2 | . | . | TRBV12-3/TRBV12-4 | CASSFLGELFF | TGTGCCAGCAGTTTTCTCGGGGAGCTGTTTTTT
TRBJ2-1 | once | TRBD1 | TRBV18 | CASSPKQGNNEQFF | TGTGCCAGCTCACCAAAACAGGGGAACAATGAGCAGTTCTTC
TRBJ1-2 | once | . | TRBV19 | CASSRPSAGSENYGYTF | TGTGCCAGTAGTAGGCCCTCGGCAGGGTCTGAAAACTATGGCTACACCTTC
TRBJ2-7 | . | . | TRBV5-1 | CASSLGGQSYYEQYF | TGCGCCAGCAGCTTGGGAGGACAGTCTTACTACGAGCAGTACTTC
TRBJ2-7 | . | TRBD2 | TRBV6-6 | CASRGLAGPTSYEQYF | TGTGCCAGCAGAGGACTAGCGGGGCCAACCTCCTACGAGCAGTACTTC
TRBJ1-5 | . | . | TRBV11-3 | CASSLDPLWGGSNQPQHF | TGTGCCAGCAGCTTAGATCCCCTTTGGGGGGGGAGCAATCAGCCCCAGCATTTT
TRBJ2-5 | . | . | TRBV7-9 | CASSSRTEGETQYF | TGTGCCAGCAGCTCCAGGACGGAGGGGGAGACCCAGTACTTC
TRBJ2-2 | few | TRBD1 | TRBV5-4 | CASRFRGRNTGELFF | TGTGCCAGCAGATTCAGGGGGCGGAACACCGGGGAGCTGTTTTTT
TRBJ2-1 | . | TRBD2 | TRBV6-1 | CASSAPPTSGTGRNEQFF | TGTGCCAGCAGTGCTCCTCCGACCAGCGGGACCGGGAGGAATGAGCAGTTCTTC
TRBJ1-1 | . | . | TRBV28 | CASSALVFGSTNTEAFF | TGTGCCAGCAGTGCTTTAGTATTCGGTTCCACGAACACTGAAGCTTTCTTT